This passage covers 11 T cell receptor beta chains from one sample sequenced in a study of shared clonotypes between healthy human individuals. Repertoires were generated with immunoSEQ multiplex PCR, while TCRdb's copy carries only in-frame clones and drops some. The profile covers about 320,000 clones, with roughly 91% appearing a single time and 15% to 20% taken by the ten largest. The sample taken for sequencing was memory CD8+ T cells sorted from blood. Regarding subset: CD45RO+ cells pooled with CCR7-negative TemRA cells. These receptors were obtained from a man younger than 35 in good health.

The chain uses TRBV7-9 and TRBJ2-7; the D gene is possibly TRBD1 (6 bases). Trimming took off 5 bases at V and 4 bases at J, with 12 bases between the two ends. Per the germline V gene, CDR1 is SEHNR and CDR2 is FQNEAQ (reference sequence). CDR3 length equals 13 residues. CDR3 region: CASSLGQKYEQYF. Written as DNA, the CDR3 is TGTGCCAGCAGCCTCGGACAGAAATACGAGCAGTACTTC.

The chain couples TRBV9 to TRBJ2-7, with TRBD1 matching 7 bases. Trimming took 2 bases from V and 5 from J; bases not matched to a gene: 7. Per germline, CDR1 SGDLS and CDR2 YYNGEE. There are 14 residues in the CDR3. The CDR3 DNA sequence: TGTGCCAGCAGCGTGGGCACAGGGGACGACGAGCAGTACTTC. Its translation is CASSVGTGDDEQYF.

This clone was counted a few times. The V gene is TRBV6-1, the J gene TRBJ2-7; 10 bases line up with TRBD2. The CDR3 is 14 residues long. The germline V gene encodes CDR1 MNHNS and CDR2 SASEGT. J gave up 6 bases and V 6 bases, and 8 bases lay outside the gene matches. CDR3 protein: CASRTPGLAFEQYF. The CDR3, as DNA: TGTGCCAGCAGAACCCCGGGACTAGCGTTCGAGCAGTACTTC.

The J gene is TRBJ2-7, the V gene TRBV15; the D gene is possibly TRBD2 (7 bases). In germline, CDR1 is LNHNV, CDR2 YYDKDF (reference sequence). The CDR3 contains 15 residues. V was clipped by 1 base and J by 5 bases, with 15 bases between them. The CDR3 here is CATSRGRGGHNEQYF. CDR3 nucleotide sequence: TGTGCCACCAGCAGAGGGAGGGGGGGGCACAACGAGCAGTACTTC.

V gene TRBV25-1 combines with J gene TRBJ2-7; 8 bases line up with TRBD2. J was trimmed by 2 bases and V by 1 base; bases with no gene match: 4. CDR3 size: 15 residues. Germline CDR1 MGHDK, CDR2 SYGVNS. Here the CDR3 DNA reads TGTGCCAGCAGTGAATGGGCTAGCGGGCCCTACGAGCAGTACTTC. Protein sequence: CASSEWASGPYEQYF.

The chain links TRBV5-4 to TRBJ2-7; 7 bases fit TRBD1. Germline lookup yields CDR1 SGHNT and CDR2 YYREEE (reference sequence). The CDR3 spans 14 residues. After removal of 5 bases from V and 4 bases from J, the junction contained 9 bases not matched to a gene. The CDR3 reads CASRESGQTYEQYF. For the CDR3, the DNA is TGTGCCAGCAGGGAATCGGGACAGACATACGAGCAGTACTTC.

The rearrangement joins TRBV2 to TRBJ2-4; TRBD1 agrees at 9 bases. The V and J ends lost 7 bases and 0 bases, in that order; junction bases with no gene match: 7. Germline V CDR1 and CDR2: SNHLY, FYNNEI. The CDR3 sequence is 16 residues long. The CDR3 here is CASNRDRVLAKNIQYF. CDR3 nucleotides: TGTGCCAGCAATAGGGACAGGGTATTAGCCAAAAACATTCAGTACTTC.

The chain carries TRBV5-3 and TRBJ2-7; possibly TRBD2 for D (6 bases). TRBV5-3 carries the ORF label, with uncertain function. V shed 2 bases and J shed 3 bases, with 24 bases lying between them. This CDR3 contains 18 residues. CDR3 nucleotide sequence: TGTGCCAGAAGCTTTTCGTCGCCCGAGCGGGCCAGCCACTACGAGCAGTACTTC. Amino acids: CARSFSSPERASHYEQYF.

Points on this clone: At the DNA level, this CDR3 is encoded by other sequences in the same sample as well. V is TRBV30 and J is TRBJ1-5, with D hard to call. V lost 1 base, J lost 0 bases, and 10 bases lay in between. Germline V gene lookup returns CDR1 GTSNPN and CDR2 SVGIG (reference sequence). The CDR3 runs to 15 residues. The CDR3 DNA reads as TGTGCCTGGAGTGGGGCAGCCCATAGCAATCAGCCCCAGCATTTT. Translating it yields CAWSGAAHSNQPQHF.

The V call is TRBV7-9, the J call TRBJ2-3; 9 bases align to TRBD2. V gave up 5 bases and J gave up 4 bases; unmatched junction bases: 10. The CDR3 loop spans 16 amino acids. Germline CDR1 and CDR2: SEHNR and FQNEAQ (reference sequence). CDR3 residues: CASSTHLAGAADTQYF. The CDR3 DNA is TGTGCCAGCAGCACCCATTTAGCGGGAGCGGCAGATACGCAGTATTTT.

The genes are TRBV5-6 and TRBJ1-2; no clear D gene. The germline V gene encodes CDR1 SGHDT and CDR2 YYEEEE. This CDR3 region has 13 residues. V shed 1 base and J shed 5 bases, with 9 bases lying between them. The CDR3 region is CASSLLDEYGYTF. DNA for the CDR3: TGTGCCAGCAGCTTGTTGGACGAATATGGCTACACCTTC.